A single sample is the source of the 4 T cell receptor beta chains below, sequenced in a study of T cell repertoires in cytomegalovirus infection. TCRdb analysed the reads with MiXCR anew, one entry per CDR3 protein. The sample contains a few hundred thousand distinct CDR3 sequences, around 9% of which appear only once. Sequencing input: PBMCs. These receptors originate from a human donor in good health (CMV status not recorded). Some clones in this sample may be carry-over from other donors' samples.

The chain couples TRBV6-2 or TRBV6-3 to TRBJ2-7; tentatively, D is TRBD1 (6 bases). V was cut by 2 bases and J by 5 bases, with 13 bases left in between. The CDR3 is 14 residues long. Germline CDR1 and CDR2: MNHEY and SVGEGT. The CDR3 sequence is CASSYPRGLHEQYF. CDR3 bases: TGTGCCAGCAGTTACCCCAGGGGTCTACACGAGCAGTACTTC.

The CDR3 DNA reads as TGTGCCAGCAGTCTCCAGCTCCCCCCCCGGTACAATGAGCAGTTCTTC. The encoded protein is CASSLQLPPRYNEQFF. The V gene is TRBV12-3 or TRBV12-4, the J gene TRBJ2-1; D is unclear. The V and J ends lost 5 bases and 4 bases respectively, with 18 bases between them. The CDR3 runs to 16 residues.

This clonotype was recorded a few times. The CDR3 DNA follows: TGTGCCAGCAGCCCGACAGGGATCTCTGGGGCCAACGTCCTGACTTTC. Its translation is CASSPTGISGANVLTF. The V call is TRBV3-1, the J call TRBJ2-6; 7 nucleotides line up with TRBD1. V lost 4 bases, J lost 0 bases, and 3 bases stayed unmatched. In germline, CDR1 is LGHDT, CDR2 YNNKEL (reference sequence). The CDR3 loop spans 16 amino acids.

This clonotype occurred many times. The chain is built from TRBV12-3 or TRBV12-4 and TRBJ1-5, with no clear D. The V end lost 4 bases, the J end lost 0 bases, and 10 bases lay between the germline ends. This CDR3 has 15 residues. The CDR3 reads CASSSLLLSNQPQHF. The CDR3 bases are TGTGCCAGCAGTTCCCTTTTACTTAGCAATCAGCCCCAGCATTTT.